Listed below are T cell receptor beta chains from one sample, sequenced in a study of CD8 T cells in Susac syndrome. TCRdb reprocessed the immunoSEQ multiplex PCR reads via MiXCR and lists one record per CDR3 protein. The data show roughly 250,000 distinct CDR3 sequences, about 96% seen once. The sequenced material came from CD4+ T cells from PBMCs. All receptors derive from a human donor with Susac syndrome. CDR3s include the opening cysteine and the closing phenylalanine or tryptophan. Fields, in order: D gene, V gene, clone size, J gene, CDR3 length, CDR3 protein, CDR3 DNA. D genes are given only for firm matches. A row's size may be missing; if present it is once, few, many or a size class.

d_gene: TRBD1
v_gene: TRBV12-3/TRBV12-4
abundance: -
j_gene: TRBJ1-2
len: 14
CDR3aa: CASSQRPGQGGLIF
CDR3nt: TGTGCCAGCAGTCAGAGACCAGGACAGGGTGGTCTCATTTTC

d_gene: -
v_gene: TRBV30
abundance: -
j_gene: TRBJ2-5
len: 14
CDR3aa: CAWNPGTSQETQYF
CDR3nt: TGTGCCTGGAACCCCGGGACAAGCCAAGAGACCCAGTACTTC

d_gene: -
v_gene: TRBV9
abundance: -
j_gene: TRBJ1-3
len: 16
CDR3aa: CASSAQVQASGNTIYF
CDR3nt: TGTGCCAGCAGCGCGCAGGTTCAGGCTTCTGGAAACACCATATATTTT

d_gene: TRBD1
v_gene: TRBV20-1
abundance: -
j_gene: TRBJ1-5
len: 15
CDR3aa: CSAPLTGGGNQPQHF
CDR3nt: TGCAGTGCCCCTCTGACAGGGGGTGGCAATCAGCCCCAGCATTTT

d_gene: -
v_gene: TRBV5-4
abundance: -
j_gene: TRBJ2-1
len: 14
CDR3aa: CASSLGQGVDEQFF
CDR3nt: TGTGCCAGCAGCTTGGGACAAGGTGTGGATGAGCAGTTCTTC

d_gene: TRBD2
v_gene: TRBV20-1
abundance: -
j_gene: TRBJ2-7
len: 15
CDR3aa: CSARLAGAPSYEQYF
CDR3nt: TGCAGTGCTAGGCTAGCGGGAGCCCCGTCCTACGAGCAGTACTTC

d_gene: -
v_gene: TRBV30
abundance: -
j_gene: TRBJ2-4
len: 11
CDR3aa: CALTGGNIQYF
CDR3nt: TGTGCCCTCACTGGAGGAAACATTCAGTACTTC

d_gene: -
v_gene: TRBV6-2/TRBV6-3
abundance: -
j_gene: TRBJ1-3
len: 15
CDR3aa: CASRSYSDSGNTIYF
CDR3nt: TGTGCCAGCAGGAGTTACAGTGATTCTGGAAACACCATATATTTT

d_gene: -
v_gene: TRBV28
abundance: few
j_gene: TRBJ2-1
len: 15
CDR3aa: CASSLAGRSYNEQFF
CDR3nt: TGTGCCAGCAGTTTGGCTGGGCGCTCCTACAATGAGCAGTTCTTC

d_gene: -
v_gene: TRBV3-1
abundance: -
j_gene: TRBJ2-7
len: 15
CDR3aa: CASSKEGGRGTSQYF
CDR3nt: TGTGCCAGCAGCAAAGAAGGGGGCAGGGGGACTTCGCAGTACTTC

d_gene: -
v_gene: TRBV12-5
abundance: -
j_gene: TRBJ2-1
len: 13
CDR3aa: CASGIGRHNEQFF
CDR3nt: TGTGCTAGTGGAATCGGACGGCACAATGAGCAGTTCTTC

d_gene: -
v_gene: TRBV12-5
abundance: -
j_gene: TRBJ1-5
len: 13
CDR3aa: CASGLGPGQPQHF
CDR3nt: TGTGCTAGTGGTTTGGGTCCGGGGCAGCCCCAGCATTTT

d_gene: -
v_gene: TRBV20-1
abundance: -
j_gene: TRBJ2-5
len: 13
CDR3aa: CSASNPSVETQYF
CDR3nt: TGCAGTGCTAGTAATCCTAGCGTAGAGACCCAGTACTTC

d_gene: -
v_gene: TRBV23-1
abundance: -
j_gene: TRBJ2-2
len: 15
CDR3aa: CARILAKANTGELFF
CDR3nt: TGCGCCAGGATCCTGGCGAAAGCGAACACCGGGGAGCTGTTTTTT

d_gene: TRBD1
v_gene: TRBV27
abundance: -
j_gene: TRBJ2-7
len: 16
CDR3aa: CASSHPRDRYKYEQYF
CDR3nt: TGTGCCAGCAGCCATCCGAGGGACAGGTATAAGTACGAGCAGTACTTC

d_gene: -
v_gene: TRBV29-1
abundance: -
j_gene: TRBJ2-5
len: 14
CDR3aa: CSVGVGRVQETQYF
CDR3nt: TGCAGCGTTGGGGTCGGCAGGGTACAAGAGACCCAGTACTTC

d_gene: -
v_gene: TRBV19
abundance: -
j_gene: TRBJ1-1
len: 13
CDR3aa: CASSLRLVERAFF
CDR3nt: TGTGCCAGTAGTCTTAGGTTGGTGGAACGAGCTTTCTTT

d_gene: TRBD1
v_gene: TRBV5-1
abundance: -
j_gene: TRBJ1-2
len: 14
CDR3aa: CATSLQGANYGYTF
CDR3nt: TGCGCCACCTCACTACAGGGGGCGAACTATGGCTACACCTTC

d_gene: -
v_gene: TRBV18
abundance: -
j_gene: TRBJ2-5
len: 13
CDR3aa: CASSPGGPETQYF
CDR3nt: TGTGCCAGCTCACCGGGGGGGCCGGAGACCCAGTACTTC

d_gene: TRBD2
v_gene: TRBV11-2
abundance: -
j_gene: TRBJ2-5
len: 14
CDR3aa: CASSPWTSGRAGYF
CDR3nt: TGTGCCAGCAGCCCCTGGACTAGCGGGAGGGCCGGGTACTTC

d_gene: -
v_gene: TRBV11-3
abundance: -
j_gene: TRBJ1-1
len: 13
CDR3aa: CASSSVTGTEAFF
CDR3nt: TGTGCCAGCAGCTCAGTGACCGGTACTGAAGCTTTCTTT

d_gene: TRBD2
v_gene: TRBV10-3
abundance: -
j_gene: TRBJ2-7
len: 15
CDR3aa: CAIKSAGGSLYEQYF
CDR3nt: TGTGCCATCAAAAGTGCGGGGGGTTCATTGTACGAGCAGTACTTC

d_gene: TRBD1
v_gene: TRBV12-3/TRBV12-4
abundance: -
j_gene: TRBJ1-3
len: 14
CDR3aa: CASSQTGAGNTIYF
CDR3nt: TGTGCCAGCAGCCAGACAGGGGCTGGAAACACCATATATTTT

d_gene: -
v_gene: TRBV12-3/TRBV12-4
abundance: -
j_gene: TRBJ2-5
len: 12
CDR3aa: CATGSEGETQYF
CDR3nt: TGTGCCACCGGTAGCGAAGGGGAGACCCAGTACTTC

d_gene: -
v_gene: TRBV30
abundance: -
j_gene: TRBJ1-2
len: 12
CDR3aa: CAWTRDVYGYTF
CDR3nt: TGTGCCTGGACCAGAGACGTGTACGGCTACACCTTC

d_gene: -
v_gene: TRBV20-1
abundance: -
j_gene: TRBJ2-5
len: 13
CDR3aa: CSAREGGQETQYF
CDR3nt: TGCAGTGCTAGAGAGGGGGGCCAGGAGACCCAGTACTTC

d_gene: -
v_gene: TRBV12-5
abundance: -
j_gene: TRBJ2-6
len: 14
CDR3aa: CASGLGSGANVLTF
CDR3nt: TGTGCTAGTGGTTTGGGTTCTGGGGCCAACGTCCTGACTTTC

d_gene: -
v_gene: TRBV28
abundance: -
j_gene: TRBJ2-5
len: 16
CDR3aa: CASSLDPTAVQETQYF
CDR3nt: TGTGCCAGCAGTTTAGATCCCACAGCCGTACAAGAGACCCAGTACTTC

d_gene: -
v_gene: TRBV7-2
abundance: -
j_gene: TRBJ2-5
len: 14
CDR3aa: CASSSRAGVGSQYF
CDR3nt: TGTGCCAGCAGCTCCAGGGCAGGGGTAGGGTCCCAGTACTTC

d_gene: TRBD2
v_gene: TRBV30
abundance: -
j_gene: TRBJ2-7
len: 15
CDR3aa: CAWSVLAGSWYEQYF
CDR3nt: TGTGCCTGGAGTGTACTAGCGGGATCATGGTACGAGCAGTACTTC

d_gene: -
v_gene: TRBV12-3/TRBV12-4
abundance: -
j_gene: TRBJ1-2
len: 15
CDR3aa: CASSLAGEGIYGYTF
CDR3nt: TGTGCCAGCAGTTTAGCCGGGGAGGGAATCTATGGCTACACCTTC

d_gene: -
v_gene: TRBV12-3/TRBV12-4
abundance: -
j_gene: TRBJ1-5
len: 13
CDR3aa: CASSAGQLQPQHF
CDR3nt: TGTGCCAGCAGTGCCGGTCAGTTGCAGCCCCAGCATTTT

d_gene: -
v_gene: TRBV5-4
abundance: -
j_gene: TRBJ2-5
len: 14
CDR3aa: CASSLSGGQETQYF
CDR3nt: TGTGCCAGCAGCTTGTCAGGGGGGCAAGAGACCCAGTACTTC

d_gene: TRBD2
v_gene: TRBV5-1
abundance: -
j_gene: TRBJ2-5
len: 15
CDR3aa: CASSLTTSGQETQYF
CDR3nt: TGCGCCAGCAGCCTCACGACTAGCGGCCAAGAGACCCAGTACTTC

d_gene: -
v_gene: TRBV28
abundance: -
j_gene: TRBJ2-7
len: 13
CDR3aa: CASDPWSIYEQYF
CDR3nt: TGTGCCAGCGATCCCTGGAGCATCTACGAGCAGTACTTC

d_gene: -
v_gene: TRBV6-6
abundance: -
j_gene: TRBJ2-7
len: 13
CDR3aa: CASSWGGPNEQYF
CDR3nt: TGTGCCAGCAGTTGGGGGGGCCCCAACGAGCAGTACTTC

d_gene: -
v_gene: TRBV2
abundance: -
j_gene: TRBJ1-5
len: 12
CDR3aa: CASSEGNQPQHF
CDR3nt: TGTGCCAGCAGTGAGGGGAATCAGCCCCAGCATTTT

d_gene: -
v_gene: TRBV29-1
abundance: -
j_gene: TRBJ2-1
len: 15
CDR3aa: CSVEAKRTHSDEQFF
CDR3nt: TGCAGCGTTGAAGCTAAGCGAACCCACTCGGATGAGCAGTTCTTC

d_gene: -
v_gene: TRBV18
abundance: -
j_gene: TRBJ2-1
len: 14
CDR3aa: CASSPRTSPNEQFF
CDR3nt: TGTGCCAGCTCACCAAGGACCTCCCCCAATGAGCAGTTCTTC

d_gene: TRBD1
v_gene: TRBV25-1
abundance: -
j_gene: TRBJ1-1
len: 14
CDR3aa: CASREGQGNTEAFF
CDR3nt: TGTGCCAGCAGAGAGGGACAGGGGAACACTGAAGCTTTCTTT

d_gene: -
v_gene: TRBV15
abundance: once
j_gene: TRBJ2-1
len: 14
CDR3aa: CATSRGQQGNEQFF
CDR3nt: TGTGCCACCAGCAGAGGACAACAGGGCAATGAGCAGTTCTTC

d_gene: -
v_gene: TRBV15
abundance: -
j_gene: TRBJ1-1
len: 17
CDR3aa: CATSVTWLRGGGTEAFF
CDR3nt: TGTGCCACCAGCGTTACTTGGCTTAGGGGCGGTGGCACTGAAGCTTTCTTT

d_gene: -
v_gene: TRBV27
abundance: -
j_gene: TRBJ2-5
len: 14
CDR3aa: CASSLLTPQGTQYF
CDR3nt: TGTGCCAGCAGTTTACTCACGCCCCAGGGGACCCAGTACTTC

d_gene: -
v_gene: TRBV20-1
abundance: once
j_gene: TRBJ2-7
len: 19
CDR3aa: CSARAPEALTRGGGYEQYF
CDR3nt: TGCAGTGCTAGAGCTCCTGAGGCACTCACCCGGGGAGGAGGCTACGAGCAGTACTTC

d_gene: -
v_gene: TRBV25-1
abundance: -
j_gene: TRBJ2-5
len: 11
CDR3aa: CASSTLETQYF
CDR3nt: TGTGCCAGCAGTACCCTAGAGACCCAGTACTTC

d_gene: TRBD1
v_gene: TRBV19
abundance: once
j_gene: TRBJ2-7
len: 14
CDR3aa: CASRGTGNSYEQYF
CDR3nt: TGTGCCAGTAGAGGGACAGGCAACTCCTACGAGCAGTACTTC

d_gene: -
v_gene: TRBV20-1
abundance: -
j_gene: TRBJ2-4
len: 13
CDR3aa: CSATFGTKTIQYF
CDR3nt: TGCAGTGCCACCTTCGGTACCAAAACAATTCAGTACTTC

d_gene: -
v_gene: TRBV5-1
abundance: -
j_gene: TRBJ2-5
len: 14
CDR3aa: CASNPGGLGETQYF
CDR3nt: TGCGCCAGCAACCCCGGCGGCCTGGGTGAGACCCAGTACTTC

d_gene: TRBD2
v_gene: TRBV12-3/TRBV12-4
abundance: -
j_gene: TRBJ2-7
len: 16
CDR3aa: CASSLALGLATYEQYF
CDR3nt: TGTGCCAGCAGTTTAGCGCTGGGACTAGCTACCTACGAGCAGTACTTC

d_gene: TRBD1
v_gene: TRBV20-1
abundance: -
j_gene: TRBJ2-1
len: 14
CDR3aa: CSARPGQGYNEQFF
CDR3nt: TGCAGTGCAAGGCCGGGACAGGGATACAATGAGCAGTTCTTC

d_gene: -
v_gene: TRBV30
abundance: -
j_gene: TRBJ1-2
len: 11
CDR3aa: CAWTQYSGYTF
CDR3nt: TGTGCCTGGACCCAATATAGTGGCTACACCTTC

d_gene: -
v_gene: TRBV30
abundance: -
j_gene: TRBJ2-1
len: 15
CDR3aa: CAWTTRGRSYNEQFF
CDR3nt: TGTGCCTGGACGACCAGGGGAAGGTCCTACAATGAGCAGTTCTTC

d_gene: TRBD2
v_gene: TRBV2
abundance: -
j_gene: TRBJ2-3
len: 18
CDR3aa: CASSYPGLAGTSTDTQYF
CDR3nt: TGTGCCAGCAGCTATCCGGGACTAGCGGGGACCTCCACAGATACGCAGTATTTT

d_gene: TRBD2
v_gene: TRBV7-2
abundance: -
j_gene: TRBJ2-3
len: 14
CDR3aa: CASAPGRAVDTQYF
CDR3nt: TGTGCCAGCGCGCCGGGGAGGGCCGTAGATACGCAGTATTTT